This entry lists 2 T cell receptor beta chains sequenced from one sample in a study of shared T cell receptors in the human thymus. Assay: immunoSEQ multiplex PCR; the TCRdb copy retains only in-frame clones and omits some. The table has about 380,000 clones, 95% seen once; the top ten hold roughly 0.02%. The sample taken for sequencing was thymocytes. These receptors were collected from a human donor.

The chain has TRBV5-6 and TRBJ1-1; D call uncertain. Between the trimmed V and J ends, which lost 4 bases and 3 bases, there was a span of 10 bases. CDR1 is SGHDT, CDR2 YYEEEE, per germline. The CDR3 is made up of 13 amino acids. CDR3 region: CASSPGRYTEAFF. The CDR3 DNA reads TGTGCCAGCAGCCCTGGACGTTACACTGAAGCTTTCTTT. Full variable domain (outside the CDR3, taken from reference TRBV5-6 and TRBJ1-1): DAGVTQSPTHLIKTRGQQVTLRCSPKSGHDTVSWYQQALGQGPQFIFQYYEEEERQRGNFPDRFSGHQFPNYSSELNVNALLLGDSALYLCASSPGRYTEAFFGQGTRLTVV.

V is TRBV6-6 and J is TRBJ2-1; the match to TRBD2 covers 8 bases. The CDR3 is 16 residues long. Germline CDR1 reads MNHNY; CDR2 reads SVGAGI (reference sequence). Losses at the gene ends were 7 bases for V and 0 bases for J; bases not matched to a gene: 8. CDR3 in DNA: TGTGCCAGCACCCTTACCGGGACTAGCTCCTACAATGAGCAGTTCTTC. Encoded protein: CASTLTGTSSYNEQFF.